This T cell receptor (beta chain) was recorded in a study of T cell responses to AZD1222 COVID-19 vaccine. Whole-study context: Second-dose timings of about 4 or about 12 weeks were pooled.

Points on this clone: Its target is not known.

V lost 7 bases to trimming and J lost 1 base, with 14 bases between them. The CDR3 runs 14 residues. Germline loops: CDR1 SGHRS, CDR2 YFSETQ. Measured with immunoSEQ multiplex PCR; TCRdb has only the in-frame clones, and not every one. The profile shows about 86,000 clones, roughly nine tenths of them singletons. General study points: Seropositive at baseline were only a handful of AZD1222 recipients. Without day 14 samples, only post-peak T cell repertoires were studied. Two AZD1222 doses significantly raised spike-specific TCR breadth and depth over controls.

The material was peripheral blood, obtained on day 0 of AZD1222 vaccination. The genes are TRBV5-1 and TRBJ1-1; tentatively, D is TRBD1 (5 bases). This TCR came from an adult in good health. CDR3 loop: CASGLGGGNTEAFF. The DNA for the CDR3 is TGCGCCAGCGGACTAGGTGGGGGGAACACTGAAGCTTTCTTT.